The 3 T cell receptor beta chains given below trace back to one sample, sequenced in a study of T cells in narcolepsy. Sequencing was performed with immunoSEQ multiplex PCR; in TCRdb, only in-frame clones are kept and a portion is missing. The profile shows over 30,000 clones, about 80% of them singletons. The sample was CD45RA- memory CD4+ T cells from PBMCs. These receptors originate from a human donor with narcolepsy.

The V and J genes are TRBV6-1 and TRBJ1-3; no definite D call. The ends were cut back, 4 bases at V and 0 bases at J, with 7 bases in the middle. CDR1 MNHNS and CDR2 SASEGT come from the germline V gene. The CDR3 totals 14 residues. The CDR3 nucleotides read TGTGCCAGCAGTGTACAGCCCTCTGGAAACACCATATATTTT. As protein: CASSVQPSGNTIYF.

V usage is TRBV7-8 and J usage is TRBJ1-5; possible D gene TRBD1, 6 bases. V was pared by 5 bases and J by 0 bases, with 14 bases between. Per the germline V gene, CDR1 is SGHVS and CDR2 is FQNEAQ. This CDR3 is 16 amino acids long. The CDR3 bases are TGTGCCAGCAGCACCCGCAGGGGAGATAGCAATCAGCCCCAGCATTTT. This gives the protein CASSTRRGDSNQPQHF.

J is TRBJ2-2 and V is TRBV4-2, with a possible D match to TRBD1 (5 bases). Germline-derived CDR1 and CDR2 are LGHNA and YNFKEQ. V lost 0 bases and J 8 bases, leaving 7 bases between the germline ends. The CDR3 is 13 residues long. The CDR3 here is CASSQEHRGELFF. The CDR3 coding sequence is TGTGCCAGCAGCCAAGAACACAGGGGGGAGCTGTTTTTT.